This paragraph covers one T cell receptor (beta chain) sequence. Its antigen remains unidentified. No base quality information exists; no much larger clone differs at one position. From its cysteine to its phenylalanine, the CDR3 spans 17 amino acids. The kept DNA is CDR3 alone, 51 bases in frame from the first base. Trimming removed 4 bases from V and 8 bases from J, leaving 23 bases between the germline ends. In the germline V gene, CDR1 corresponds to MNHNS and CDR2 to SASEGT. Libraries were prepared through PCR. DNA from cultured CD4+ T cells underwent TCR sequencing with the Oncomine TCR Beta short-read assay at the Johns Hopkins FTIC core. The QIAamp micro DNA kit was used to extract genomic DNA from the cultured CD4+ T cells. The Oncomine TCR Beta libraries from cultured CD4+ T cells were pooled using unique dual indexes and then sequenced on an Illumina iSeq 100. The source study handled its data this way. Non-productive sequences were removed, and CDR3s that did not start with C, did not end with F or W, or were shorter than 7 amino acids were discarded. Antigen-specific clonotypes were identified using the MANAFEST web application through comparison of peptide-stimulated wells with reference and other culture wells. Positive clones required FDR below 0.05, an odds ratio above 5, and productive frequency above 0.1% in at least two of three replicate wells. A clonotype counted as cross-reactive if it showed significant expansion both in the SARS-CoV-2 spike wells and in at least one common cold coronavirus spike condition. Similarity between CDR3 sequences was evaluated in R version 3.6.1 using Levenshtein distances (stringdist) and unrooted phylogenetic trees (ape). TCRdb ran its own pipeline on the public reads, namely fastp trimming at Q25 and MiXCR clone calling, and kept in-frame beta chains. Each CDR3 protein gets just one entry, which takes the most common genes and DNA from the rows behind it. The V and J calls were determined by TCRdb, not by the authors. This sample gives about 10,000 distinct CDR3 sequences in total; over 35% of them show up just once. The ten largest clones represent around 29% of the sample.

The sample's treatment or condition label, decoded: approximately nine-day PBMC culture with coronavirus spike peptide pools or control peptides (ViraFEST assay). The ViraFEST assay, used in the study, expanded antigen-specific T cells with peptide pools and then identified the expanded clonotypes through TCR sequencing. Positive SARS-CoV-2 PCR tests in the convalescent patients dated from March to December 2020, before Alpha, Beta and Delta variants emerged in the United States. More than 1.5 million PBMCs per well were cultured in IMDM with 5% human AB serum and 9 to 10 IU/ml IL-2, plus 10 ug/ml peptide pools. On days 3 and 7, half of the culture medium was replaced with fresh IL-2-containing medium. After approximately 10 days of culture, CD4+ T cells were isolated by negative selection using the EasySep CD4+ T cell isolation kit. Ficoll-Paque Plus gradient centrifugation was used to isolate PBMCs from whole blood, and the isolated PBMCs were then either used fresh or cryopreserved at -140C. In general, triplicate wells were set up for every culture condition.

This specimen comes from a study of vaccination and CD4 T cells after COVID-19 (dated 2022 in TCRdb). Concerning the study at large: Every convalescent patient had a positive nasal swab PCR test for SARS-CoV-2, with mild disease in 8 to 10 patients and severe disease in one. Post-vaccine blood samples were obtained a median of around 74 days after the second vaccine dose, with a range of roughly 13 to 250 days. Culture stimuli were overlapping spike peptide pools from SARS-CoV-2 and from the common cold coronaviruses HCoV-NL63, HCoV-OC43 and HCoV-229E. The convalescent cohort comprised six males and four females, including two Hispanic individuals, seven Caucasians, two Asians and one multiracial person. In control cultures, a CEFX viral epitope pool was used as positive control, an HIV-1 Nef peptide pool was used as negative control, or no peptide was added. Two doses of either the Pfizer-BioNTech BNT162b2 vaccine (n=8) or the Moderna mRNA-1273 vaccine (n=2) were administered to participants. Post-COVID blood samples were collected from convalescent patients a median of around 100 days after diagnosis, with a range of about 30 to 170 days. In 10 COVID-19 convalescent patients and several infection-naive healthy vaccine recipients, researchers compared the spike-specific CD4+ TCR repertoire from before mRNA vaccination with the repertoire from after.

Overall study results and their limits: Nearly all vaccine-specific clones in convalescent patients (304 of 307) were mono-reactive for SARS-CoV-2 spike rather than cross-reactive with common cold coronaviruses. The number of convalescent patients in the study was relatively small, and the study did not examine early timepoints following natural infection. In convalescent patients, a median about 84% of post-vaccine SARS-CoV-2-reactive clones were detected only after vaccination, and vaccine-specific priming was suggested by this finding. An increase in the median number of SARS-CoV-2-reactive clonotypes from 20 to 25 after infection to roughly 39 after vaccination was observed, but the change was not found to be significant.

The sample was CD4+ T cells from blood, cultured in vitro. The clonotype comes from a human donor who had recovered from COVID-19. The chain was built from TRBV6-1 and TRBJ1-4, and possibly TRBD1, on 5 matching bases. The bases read TGTGCCAGCAGTGCCGGGGCGAAGGGTAAACTGAAGGAAAAACTGTTTTTT. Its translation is CASSAGAKGKLKEKLFF.